This TCR beta chain originates from a study of control samples from healthy donors and cancer patients. V was cut by 1 base and J by 2 bases, with 9 bases left in between. CDR3 length: 15 residues. From germline, CDR1 is SEHNR and CDR2 FQNEAQ (reference sequence). Only in-frame clones appear in the TCRdb table, and some are missing; sequencing was by immunoSEQ multiplex PCR. Found here are about 94,000 clones, less than 95% of them singletons; the top ten hold more than 3.5%. The chain links TRBV7-9 to TRBJ2-1; D remains ambiguous. This receptor was taken from a young woman in good health. The sample taken for sequencing was blood. DNA for the CDR3: TGTGCCAGCAGCTTAGGGTTAGAGACCTACAATGAGCAGTTCTTC. This gives the protein CASSLGLETYNEQFF. The variable domain in full, with the rest retrieved from reference TRBV7-9 and TRBJ2-1, is DTGVSQNPRHKITKRGQNVTFRCDPISEHNRLYWYRQTLGQGPEFLTYFQNEAQLEKSRLLSDRFSAERPKGSFSTLEIQRTEQGDSAMYLCASSLGLETYNEQFFGPGTRLTVL.